Listed below are T cell receptor beta chains from one sample, sequenced in a study of blood T cell repertoires in COVID-19. The protocol was immunoSEQ multiplex PCR, while the TCRdb copy is restricted to in-frame clones and leaves out a portion. Among about 190,000 clones listed, 80% to 90% were seen once. Sample: peripheral blood. These receptors all come from an elderly woman with acute or convalescent COVID-19. CDR3s include the opening cysteine and the closing phenylalanine or tryptophan. Fields, in order: D gene, J gene, V gene, clone size, CDR3 DNA, CDR3 protein. D genes are given only for firm matches. Clone size is not always given. Where it is, it says once, few, many or a class for expanded clones.

d_call: -
j_call: TRBJ1-5
v_call: TRBV21-1
clone_size: medium-sized
cdr3_nt: TGTGCCAGCAGCGTTCTACCACAGGGGACGGATCAGCCCCAGCATTTT
cdr3_aa: CASSVLPQGTDQPQHF

d_call: TRBD2
j_call: TRBJ2-1
v_call: TRBV7-2
clone_size: -
cdr3_nt: TGTGCCAGCAGCTTAAGAGGCGCTAGCGGGGCTGAGCGAGAGCAGTTCTTC
cdr3_aa: CASSLRGASGAEREQFF

d_call: -
j_call: TRBJ2-3
v_call: TRBV11-3
clone_size: -
cdr3_nt: TGTGCCAGCAGCCCCGGGGAAACAGATACGCAGTATTTT
cdr3_aa: CASSPGETDTQYF

d_call: -
j_call: TRBJ2-5
v_call: TRBV7-2
clone_size: -
cdr3_nt: TGTGCCAGCAGCTTAGCCGCCCCAAGCGCACAAGAGACCCAGTACTTC
cdr3_aa: CASSLAAPSAQETQYF

d_call: -
j_call: TRBJ1-1
v_call: TRBV5-1
clone_size: -
cdr3_nt: TGCGCCAGCAGCTCCGGGACTCCGGACACTGAAGCTTTCTTT
cdr3_aa: CASSSGTPDTEAFF

d_call: TRBD1
j_call: TRBJ2-1
v_call: TRBV13
clone_size: -
cdr3_nt: TGTGCCAGCAGCTCACCGACAGGGGGGTGGGATGAGCAGTTCTTC
cdr3_aa: CASSSPTGGWDEQFF

d_call: -
j_call: TRBJ2-2
v_call: TRBV7-2
clone_size: -
cdr3_nt: TGTGCCAGCAGCTTATTGGGGGCGCAGGCCGGGGAGCTGTTTTTT
cdr3_aa: CASSLLGAQAGELFF

d_call: -
j_call: TRBJ2-1
v_call: TRBV7-2
clone_size: -
cdr3_nt: TGTGCCAGCAGTAGTTTTGGACAGCCTTACAATGAGCAGTTCTTC
cdr3_aa: CASSSFGQPYNEQFF

d_call: TRBD1
j_call: TRBJ1-5
v_call: TRBV12-3/TRBV12-4
clone_size: -
cdr3_nt: TGTGCCAGCACCGGACAGGGCGATCAGCCCCAGCATTTT
cdr3_aa: CASTGQGDQPQHF

d_call: TRBD1
j_call: TRBJ2-7
v_call: TRBV6-6
clone_size: -
cdr3_nt: TGTGCCAGCAGACCACCGGGACAGGGGGGCCCCCCGTACTTC
cdr3_aa: CASRPPGQGGPPYF

d_call: -
j_call: TRBJ2-3
v_call: TRBV4-1
clone_size: -
cdr3_nt: TGCGCCAGCAGCCAAGCCGACGCCAGGAGCACAGATACGCAGTATTTT
cdr3_aa: CASSQADARSTDTQYF